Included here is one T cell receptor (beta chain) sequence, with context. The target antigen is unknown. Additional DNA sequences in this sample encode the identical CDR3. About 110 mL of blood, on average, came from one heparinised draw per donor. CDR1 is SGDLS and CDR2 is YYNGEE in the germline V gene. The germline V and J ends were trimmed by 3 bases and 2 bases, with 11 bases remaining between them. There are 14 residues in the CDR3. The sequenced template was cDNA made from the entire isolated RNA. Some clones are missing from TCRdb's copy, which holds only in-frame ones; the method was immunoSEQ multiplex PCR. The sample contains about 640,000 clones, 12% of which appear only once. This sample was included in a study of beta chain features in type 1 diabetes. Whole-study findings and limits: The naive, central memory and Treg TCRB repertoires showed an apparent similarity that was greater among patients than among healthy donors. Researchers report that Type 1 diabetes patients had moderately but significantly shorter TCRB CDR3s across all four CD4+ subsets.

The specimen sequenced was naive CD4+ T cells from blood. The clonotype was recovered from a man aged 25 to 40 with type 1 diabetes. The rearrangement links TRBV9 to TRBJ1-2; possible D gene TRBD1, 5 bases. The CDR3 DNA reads TGTGCCAGCAGCGGGGGGACGGCGAACTATGGCTACACCTTC. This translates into CASSGGTANYGYTF.